This TCR beta chain was identified during a study of beta chain features in type 1 diabetes. Findings and caveats of the study: Significant though moderate, a shortening of TCRB CDR3s appeared in all four CD4+ subsets of Type 1 diabetes patients. It was not settled here whether HLA type affects TCRB rearrangement.

Purity above 95% was achieved in all sorted populations. Every isolated RNA sample was fully reverse transcribed, so sequencing captured expressed TCRB transcripts. Libraries were prepared by immunoSEQ multiplex PCR; TCRdb keeps only in-frame clonotypes and omits some of them. The sample includes about 650,000 clones, roughly 12% seen only once; the top ten take 0.095% to 0.15%. This clone was counted only a few times. Its antigen remains unidentified. Germline CDR1 and CDR2: SGDLS and YYNGEE. The CDR3 totals 15 residues. The junction had 7 bases not matched to a gene; V was cut back by 6 bases and J by 4 bases.

J is TRBJ2-2 and V is TRBV9, with 9 bases identical to TRBD1. The sequenced sample was naive CD4+ T cells from blood. This clonotype originated in a man aged 25-45 years with type 1 diabetes. The CDR3, as DNA: TGTGCCAGCAAGAGGACAGGGGCGAGCACCGGGGAGCTGTTTTTT. Amino acids: CASKRTGASTGELFF. Full variable domain (rest looked up from reference TRBV9 and TRBJ2-2): DSGVTQTPKHLITATGQRVTLRCSPRSGDLSVYWYQQSLDQGLQFLIQYYNGEERAKGNILERFSAQQFPDLHSELNLSSLELGDSALYFCASKRTGASTGELFFGEGSRLTVL.